This TCR beta chain was observed in a study of blood T cell repertoires in COVID-19. Study overall: Sites across the United States, Italy and Spain contributed samples from acute and convalescent COVID-19. T cells, B-cell-depleted T cells, or PBMCs supplied cDNA or gDNA.

Under the authors' procedure: Estimation of nucleated cell counts relied on the amplification of reference gene primers. The table came from immunoSEQ multiplex PCR; TCRdb's copy has only in-frame clones and leaves some out. V and J calls and clone size are as listed in that table; D and trimming were resolved from the DNA. The sample contains 200,000 to 300,000 clones, approximately 85% of which appear only once. V was trimmed by 2 bases and J by 3 bases, leaving 11 bases between them. CDR1 is SGHVS, CDR2 FNYEAQ, per germline. The CDR3 is made up of 14 amino acids. Input material: peripheral blood. This TCR derives from a woman between 70 and 85 years old with acute or convalescent COVID-19. The genes are TRBV7-6 and TRBJ2-7; D perhaps matches TRBD2 (7 bases). The CDR3 sequence: CASSLRGGDYEQYF. The CDR3 DNA reads as TGTGCCAGCAGCTTACGAGGGGGGGACTACGAGCAGTACTTC.